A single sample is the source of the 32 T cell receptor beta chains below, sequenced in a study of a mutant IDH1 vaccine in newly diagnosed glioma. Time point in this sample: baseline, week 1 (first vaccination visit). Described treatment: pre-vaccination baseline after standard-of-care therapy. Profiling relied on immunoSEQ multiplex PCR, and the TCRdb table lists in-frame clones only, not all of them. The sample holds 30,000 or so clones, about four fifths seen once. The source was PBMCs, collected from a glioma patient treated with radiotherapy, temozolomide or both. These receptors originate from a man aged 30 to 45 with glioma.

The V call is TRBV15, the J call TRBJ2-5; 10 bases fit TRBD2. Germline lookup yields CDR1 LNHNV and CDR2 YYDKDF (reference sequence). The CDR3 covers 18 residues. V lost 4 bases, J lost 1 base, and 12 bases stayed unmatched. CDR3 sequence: CATSNSFSGTSVQETQYF. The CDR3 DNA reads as TGTGCCACCAGCAACTCATTTTCCGGGACTAGCGTCCAAGAGACCCAGTACTTC. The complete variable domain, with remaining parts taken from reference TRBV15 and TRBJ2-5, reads DAMVIQNPRYQVTQFGKPVTLSCSQTLNHNVMYWYQQKSSQAPKLLFHYYDKDFNNEADTPDNFQSRRPNTSFCFLDIRSPGLGDTAMYLCATSNSFSGTSVQETQYFGPGTRLLVL.

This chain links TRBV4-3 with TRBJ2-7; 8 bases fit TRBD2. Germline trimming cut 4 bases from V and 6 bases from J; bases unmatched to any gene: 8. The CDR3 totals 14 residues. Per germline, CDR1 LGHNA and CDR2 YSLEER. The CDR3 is CASSRRVAGSEQYF. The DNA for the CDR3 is TGCGCCAGCAGCCGGAGGGTAGCGGGGTCCGAGCAGTACTTC.

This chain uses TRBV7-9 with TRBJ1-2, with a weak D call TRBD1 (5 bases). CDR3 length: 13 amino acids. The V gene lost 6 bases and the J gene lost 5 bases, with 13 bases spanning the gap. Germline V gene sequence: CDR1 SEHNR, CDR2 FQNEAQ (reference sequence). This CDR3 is CASSPGGVYGYTF. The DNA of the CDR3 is TGTGCCAGCAGTCCCGGGGGAGTTTATGGCTACACCTTC.

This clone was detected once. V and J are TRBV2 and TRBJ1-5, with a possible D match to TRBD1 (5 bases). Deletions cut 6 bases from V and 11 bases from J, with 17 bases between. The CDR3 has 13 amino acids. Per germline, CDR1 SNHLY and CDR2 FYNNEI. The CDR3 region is CASSRDRPLSQHF. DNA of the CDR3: TGTGCCAGCAGCCGGGACCGGCCTCTGTCCCAGCATTTT.

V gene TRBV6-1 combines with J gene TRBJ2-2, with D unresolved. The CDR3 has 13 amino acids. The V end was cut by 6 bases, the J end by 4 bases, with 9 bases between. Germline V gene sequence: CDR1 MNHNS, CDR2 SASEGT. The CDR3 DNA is TGTGCCAGCAGAACAACAGTCACCGGGGAGCTGTTTTTT. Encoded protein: CASRTTVTGELFF.

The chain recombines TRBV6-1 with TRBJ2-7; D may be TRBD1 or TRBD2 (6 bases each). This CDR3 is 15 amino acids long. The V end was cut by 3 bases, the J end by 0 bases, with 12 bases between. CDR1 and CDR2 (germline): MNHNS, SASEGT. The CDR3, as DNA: TGTGCCAGCAGTGACACTAGCAGGGGCTCCTACGAGCAGTACTTC. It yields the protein CASSDTSRGSYEQYF.

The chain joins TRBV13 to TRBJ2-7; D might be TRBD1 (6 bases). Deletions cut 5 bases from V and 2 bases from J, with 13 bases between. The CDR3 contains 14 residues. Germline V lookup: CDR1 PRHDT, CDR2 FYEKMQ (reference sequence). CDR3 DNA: TGTGCCAGCAGCGTCGGACAGTTCCCCTACGAGCAGTACTTC. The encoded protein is CASSVGQFPYEQYF. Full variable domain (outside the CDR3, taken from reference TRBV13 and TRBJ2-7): AAGVIQSPRHLIKEKRETATLKCYPIPRHDTVYWYQQGPGQDPQFLISFYEKMQSDKGSIPDRFSAQQFSDYHSELNMSSLELGDSALYFCASSVGQFPYEQYFGPGTRLTVT.

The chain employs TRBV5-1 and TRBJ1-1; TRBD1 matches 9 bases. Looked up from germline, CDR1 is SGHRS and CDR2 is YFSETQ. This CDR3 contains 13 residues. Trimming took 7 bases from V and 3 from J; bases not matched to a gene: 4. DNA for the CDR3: TGCGCCAGCGCCCGACAGGGGGACACTGAAGCTTTCTTT. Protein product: CASARQGDTEAFF. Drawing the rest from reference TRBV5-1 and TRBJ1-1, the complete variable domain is KAGVTQTPRYLIKTRGQQVTLSCSPISGHRSVSWYQQTPGQGLQFLFEYFSETQRNKGNFPGRFSGRQFSNSRSEMNVSTLELGDSALYLCASARQGDTEAFFGQGTRLTVV.

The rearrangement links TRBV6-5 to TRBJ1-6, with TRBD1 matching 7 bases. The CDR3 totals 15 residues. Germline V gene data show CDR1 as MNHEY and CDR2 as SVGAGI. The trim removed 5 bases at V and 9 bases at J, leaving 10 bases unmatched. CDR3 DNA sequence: TGTGCCAGCAGTCTACAGGGGTACCGTAGTTCACCCCTCCACTTT. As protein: CASSLQGYRSSPLHF.

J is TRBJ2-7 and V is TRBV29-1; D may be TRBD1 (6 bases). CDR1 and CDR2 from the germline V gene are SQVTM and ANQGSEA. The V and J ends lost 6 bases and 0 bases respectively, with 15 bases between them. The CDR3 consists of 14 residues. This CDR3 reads CSVATGVGSYEQYF. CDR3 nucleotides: TGCAGCGTAGCGACAGGTGTTGGCTCCTACGAGCAGTACTTC.

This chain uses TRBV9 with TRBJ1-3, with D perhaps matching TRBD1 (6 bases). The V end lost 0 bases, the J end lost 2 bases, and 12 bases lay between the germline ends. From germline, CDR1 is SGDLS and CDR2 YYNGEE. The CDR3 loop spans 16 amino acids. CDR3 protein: CASSVVGAETGNTIYF. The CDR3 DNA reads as TGTGCCAGCAGCGTAGTGGGGGCCGAAACTGGAAACACCATATATTTT.

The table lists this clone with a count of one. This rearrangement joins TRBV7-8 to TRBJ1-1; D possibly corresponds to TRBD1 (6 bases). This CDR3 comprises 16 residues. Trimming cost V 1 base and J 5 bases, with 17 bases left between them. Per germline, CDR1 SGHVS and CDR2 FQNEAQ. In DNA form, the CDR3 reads TGTGCCAGCAGCTTAGGGCGTCTGGGGGCTGTTACTGAAGCTTTCTTT. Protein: CASSLGRLGAVTEAFF.

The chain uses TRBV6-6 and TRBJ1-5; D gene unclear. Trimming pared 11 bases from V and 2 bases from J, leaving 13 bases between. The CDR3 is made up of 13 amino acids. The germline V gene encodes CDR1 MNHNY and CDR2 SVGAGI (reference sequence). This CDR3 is CAGSMAGNQPQHF. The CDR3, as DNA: TGTGCCGGATCGATGGCGGGCAATCAGCCCCAGCATTTT.

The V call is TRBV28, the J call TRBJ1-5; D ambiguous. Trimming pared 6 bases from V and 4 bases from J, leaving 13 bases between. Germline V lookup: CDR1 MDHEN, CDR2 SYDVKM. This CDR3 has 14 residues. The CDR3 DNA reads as TGTGCCAGCAGACCCCGCCGGAGAAATCAGCCCCAGCATTTT. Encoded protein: CASRPRRRNQPQHF.

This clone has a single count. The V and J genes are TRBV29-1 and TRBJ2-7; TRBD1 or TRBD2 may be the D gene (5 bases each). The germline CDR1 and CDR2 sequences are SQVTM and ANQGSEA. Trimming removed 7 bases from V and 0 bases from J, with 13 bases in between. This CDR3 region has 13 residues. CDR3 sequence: CSAARDGSYEQYF. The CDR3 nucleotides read TGCAGCGCTGCCCGGGACGGCTCCTACGAGCAGTACTTC.

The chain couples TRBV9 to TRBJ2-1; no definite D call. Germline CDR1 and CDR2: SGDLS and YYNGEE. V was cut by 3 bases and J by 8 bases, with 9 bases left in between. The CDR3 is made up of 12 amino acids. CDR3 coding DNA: TGTGCCAGCAGCGCTATAGGCTATGAGCAGTTCTTC. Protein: CASSAIGYEQFF.

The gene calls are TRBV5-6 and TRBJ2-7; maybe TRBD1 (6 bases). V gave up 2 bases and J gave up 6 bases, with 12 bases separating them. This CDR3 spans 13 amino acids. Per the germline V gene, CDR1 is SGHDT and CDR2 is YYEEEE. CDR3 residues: CASSFAHRAEQYF. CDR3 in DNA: TGTGCCAGCAGCTTCGCCCACAGGGCCGAGCAGTACTTC.

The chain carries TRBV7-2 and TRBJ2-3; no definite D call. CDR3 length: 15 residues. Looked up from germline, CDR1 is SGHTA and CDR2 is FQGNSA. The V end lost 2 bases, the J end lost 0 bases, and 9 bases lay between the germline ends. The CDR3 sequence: CASSLTSDSTDTQYF. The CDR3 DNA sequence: TGTGCCAGCAGCTTAACCTCAGATAGCACAGATACGCAGTATTTT.

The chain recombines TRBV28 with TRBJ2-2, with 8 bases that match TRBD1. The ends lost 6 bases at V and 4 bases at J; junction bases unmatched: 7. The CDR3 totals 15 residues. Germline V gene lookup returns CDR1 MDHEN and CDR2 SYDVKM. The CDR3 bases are TGTGCCAGCAGGGTGACAGGGGAGAGCACCGGGGAGCTGTTTTTT. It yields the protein CASRVTGESTGELFF.

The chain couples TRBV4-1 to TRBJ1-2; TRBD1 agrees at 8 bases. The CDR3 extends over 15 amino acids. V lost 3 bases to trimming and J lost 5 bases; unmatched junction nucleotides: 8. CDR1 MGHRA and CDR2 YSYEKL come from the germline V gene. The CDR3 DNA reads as TGCGCCAGCAGCCACAGGACAGGGACCCTTTATGGCTACACCTTC. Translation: CASSHRTGTLYGYTF.

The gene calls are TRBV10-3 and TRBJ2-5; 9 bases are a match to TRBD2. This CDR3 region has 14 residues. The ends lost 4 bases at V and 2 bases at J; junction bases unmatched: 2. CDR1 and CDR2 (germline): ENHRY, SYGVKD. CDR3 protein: CAISGTSAQETQYF. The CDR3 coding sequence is TGTGCCATCAGTGGGACTAGCGCTCAAGAGACCCAGTACTTC.

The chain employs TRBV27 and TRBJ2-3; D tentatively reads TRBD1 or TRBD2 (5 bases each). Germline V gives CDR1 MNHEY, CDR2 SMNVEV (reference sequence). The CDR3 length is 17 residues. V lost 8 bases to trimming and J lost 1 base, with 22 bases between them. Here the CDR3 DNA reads TGTGCCAGCGGCAACCGGGACCTTCAATGGGGCACAGATACGCAGTATTTT. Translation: CASGNRDLQWGTDTQYF.

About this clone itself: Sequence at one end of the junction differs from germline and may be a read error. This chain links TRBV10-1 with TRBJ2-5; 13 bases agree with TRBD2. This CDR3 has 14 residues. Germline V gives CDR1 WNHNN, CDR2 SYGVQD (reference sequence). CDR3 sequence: CASSESGTSGTKHF. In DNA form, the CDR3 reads TGCGCCAGCAGTGAGTCGGGGACTAGCGGGACCAAACACTTC.

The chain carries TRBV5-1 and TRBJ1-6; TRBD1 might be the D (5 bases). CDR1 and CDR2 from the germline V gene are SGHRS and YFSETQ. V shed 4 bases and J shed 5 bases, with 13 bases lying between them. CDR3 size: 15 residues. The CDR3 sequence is CASSPRDGDNSPLHF. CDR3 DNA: TGCGCCAGCAGCCCCCGGGACGGCGATAATTCACCCCTCCACTTT.

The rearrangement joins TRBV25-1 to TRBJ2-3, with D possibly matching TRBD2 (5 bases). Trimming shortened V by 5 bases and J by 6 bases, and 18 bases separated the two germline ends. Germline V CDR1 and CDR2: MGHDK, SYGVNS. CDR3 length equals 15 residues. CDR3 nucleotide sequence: TGTGCCAGCAGTCCTTCCCCCACTAGGTCCGATACGCAGTATTTT. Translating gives CASSPSPTRSDTQYF.

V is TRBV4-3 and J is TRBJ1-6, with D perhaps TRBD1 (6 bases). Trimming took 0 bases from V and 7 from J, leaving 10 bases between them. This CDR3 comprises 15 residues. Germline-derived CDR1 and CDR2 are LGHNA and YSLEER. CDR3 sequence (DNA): TGCGCCAGCAGCCAAGATCGCGACAGGAATTCACCCCTCCACTTT. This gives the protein CASSQDRDRNSPLHF.

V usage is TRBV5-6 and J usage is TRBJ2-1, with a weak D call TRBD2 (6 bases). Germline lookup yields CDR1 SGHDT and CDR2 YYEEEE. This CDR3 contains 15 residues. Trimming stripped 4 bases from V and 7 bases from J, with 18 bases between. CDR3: CASSPGTPYLNEQFF. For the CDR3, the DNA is TGTGCCAGCAGCCCCGGGACTCCTTACTTAAATGAGCAGTTCTTC.

Here the CDR3 reads CASSRRLAGPDTQYF. The CDR3 bases are TGTGCCAGTAGTCGCCGACTAGCGGGCCCAGATACGCAGTATTTT. The chain couples TRBV19 to TRBJ2-3, with 10 bases fitting TRBD2. There are 15 residues in the CDR3. The V segment lost 5 bases and the J segment 4 bases; nucleotides outside the gene matches: 6. CDR1 is LNHDA, CDR2 SQIVND, per germline (reference sequence).

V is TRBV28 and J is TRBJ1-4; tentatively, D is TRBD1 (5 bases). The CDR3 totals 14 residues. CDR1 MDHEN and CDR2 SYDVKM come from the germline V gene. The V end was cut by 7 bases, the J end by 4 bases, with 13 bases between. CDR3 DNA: TGTGCCAGCACCTCGCCAGGGATTAATGAAAAACTGTTTTTT. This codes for CASTSPGINEKLFF.

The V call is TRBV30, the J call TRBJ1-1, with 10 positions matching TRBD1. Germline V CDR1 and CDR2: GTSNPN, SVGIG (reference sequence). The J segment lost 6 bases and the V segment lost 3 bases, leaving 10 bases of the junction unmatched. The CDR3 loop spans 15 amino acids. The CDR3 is CAWRRSGQGLAEAFF. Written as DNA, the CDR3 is TGTGCCTGGAGGCGATCGGGACAGGGGTTGGCTGAAGCTTTCTTT. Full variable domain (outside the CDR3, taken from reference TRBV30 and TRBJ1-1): SQTIHQWPATLVQPVGSPLSLECTVEGTSNPNLYWYRQAAGRGLQLLFYSVGIGQISSEVPQNLSASRPQDRQFILSSKKLLLSDSGFYLCAWRRSGQGLAEAFFGQGTRLTVV.

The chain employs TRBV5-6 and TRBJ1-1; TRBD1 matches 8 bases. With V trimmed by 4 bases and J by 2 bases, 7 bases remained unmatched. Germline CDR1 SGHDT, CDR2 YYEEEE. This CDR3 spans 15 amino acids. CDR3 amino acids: CASSGHGTGNTEAFF. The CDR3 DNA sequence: TGTGCCAGCAGCGGCCACGGGACAGGCAACACTGAAGCTTTCTTT.

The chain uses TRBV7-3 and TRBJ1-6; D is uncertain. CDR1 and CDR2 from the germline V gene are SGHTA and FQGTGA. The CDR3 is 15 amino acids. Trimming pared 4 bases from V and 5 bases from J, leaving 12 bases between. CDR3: CASSSDGSNNSPLHF. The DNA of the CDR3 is TGTGCCAGCAGCTCTGACGGATCTAATAATTCACCCCTCCACTTT.